The 24 T cell receptor beta chains below come from one sample, sequenced in a study of blood T cell repertoires in COVID-19. TCRdb keeps only in-frame clones here, not all; method: immunoSEQ multiplex PCR. The sample has about 200,000 clones, 65% to 90% seen once. The sample comprised peripheral blood. The receptors stem from an elderly man with acute or convalescent COVID-19.

This chain joins TRBV25-1 and TRBJ1-4, with 7 positions matching TRBD1. Germline-derived CDR1 and CDR2 are MGHDK and SYGVNS. This CDR3 contains 16 residues. The junction had 9 bases not matched to a gene; V was cut back by 8 bases and J by 0 bases. This CDR3 is CASGDDRDPTNEKLFF. DNA of the CDR3: TGTGCCAGCGGGGATGACAGGGACCCAACTAATGAAAAACTGTTTTTT.

V gene TRBV10-2 combines with J gene TRBJ2-3; D may be TRBD1 (5 bases). V was clipped by 4 bases and J by 3 bases, with 11 bases between them. CDR3 length: 14 amino acids. Germline V gene lookup returns CDR1 WSHSY and CDR2 SAAADI. In DNA, the CDR3 is TGCGCCAGCAGTGGCCAGGGTGGAACAGATACGCAGTATTTT. Its protein is CASSGQGGTDTQYF.

This chain connects TRBV5-1 to TRBJ2-1, with 9 bases matching TRBD2. With V trimmed by 4 bases and J by 8 bases, 16 bases remained unmatched. Germline CDR1 reads SGHRS; CDR2 reads YFSETQ. The CDR3 consists of 17 residues. CDR3 amino acids: CASSQGYLAGRGHEQFF. The CDR3 DNA is TGCGCCAGCAGCCAAGGATATCTAGCGGGGAGGGGTCATGAGCAGTTCTTC.

This rearrangement joins TRBV11-2 to TRBJ1-1; TRBD1 is a possible D gene (6 bases). V gave up 5 bases and J gave up 3 bases, with 16 bases separating them. CDR1 is SGHAT and CDR2 is FQNNGV in the germline V gene. The CDR3 loop spans 15 amino acids. The CDR3 coding sequence is TGTGCCAGCAGCATTCGAGGACAGCTCCACACTGAAGCTTTCTTT. Amino acid sequence: CASSIRGQLHTEAFF.

V gene TRBV5-8 combines with J gene TRBJ2-3; D is ambiguous. Germline V gene lookup returns CDR1 SGHTS and CDR2 YDEGEE. V dropped 0 bases and J dropped 2 bases, with 10 bases sitting between them. This CDR3 region has 15 residues. CDR3 protein: CASSLGGGFTDTQYF. DNA for the CDR3: TGTGCCAGCAGCTTGGGAGGCGGCTTCACAGATACGCAGTATTTT.

This clone was recorded once. The CDR3 bases are TGTGCCAGCAGCTTTACTAGCGGGAGCACAGATACGCAGTATTTT. It encodes CASSFTSGSTDTQYF. This chain connects TRBV11-3 to TRBJ2-3; 9 bases align to TRBD2. V dropped 3 bases and J dropped 0; count of bases not matched to a gene: 1. CDR1 is SGHNT, CDR2 YENEEA, per germline. The CDR3 is 15 amino acids.

CDR3 sequence: CASSQAQGDEKLFF. As DNA, the CDR3 is TGTGCCAGCAGCCAAGCACAGGGGGATGAAAAACTGTTTTTT. The chain is built from TRBV3-1 (or the pseudogene TRBV3-2) and TRBJ1-4; 8 bases line up with TRBD1. V shed 1 base, J shed 6 bases, and the junction held 1 base outside the gene matches. Germline CDR1 and CDR2: LGHDT and YNNKEL (reference sequence). CDR3 length equals 14 residues.

The genes are TRBV5-8 and TRBJ2-3; TRBD1 matches at 11 bases. The CDR3 sequence is 15 residues long. V was clipped by 5 bases and J by 4 bases; unmatched bases: 6. Germline CDR1 SGHTS, CDR2 YDEGEE. CDR3 DNA: TGTGCCAGCAGTCCCGGGACAGGGGGGTCAGATACGCAGTATTTT. Its protein product is CASSPGTGGSDTQYF.

The chain recombines TRBV7-2 with TRBJ2-5; TRBD2 matches 9 bases. Losses at the gene ends were 1 base for V and 9 bases for J; bases not matched to a gene: 12. Germline V gives CDR1 SGHTA, CDR2 FQGNSA. CDR3 length: 16 residues. The CDR3 region is CASSLGASGNGRSQYF. The CDR3, as DNA: TGTGCCAGCAGCTTAGGGGCTAGCGGGAACGGGCGGTCCCAGTACTTC.

The chain links TRBV30 to TRBJ2-1; D possibly corresponds to TRBD2 (6 bases). Trimming took 2 bases from V and 7 from J, leaving 9 bases between them. CDR3 length equals 12 residues. CDR1 is GTSNPN and CDR2 is SVGIG in the germline V gene (reference sequence). CDR3 bases: TGTGCCTGGAGTAGAGGAGGGAATGAGCAGTTCTTC. Its translation is CAWSRGGNEQFF.

Written as DNA, the CDR3 is TGTGCCAGCCGCGCGAACACCGGGGAGCTGTTTTTT. Encoded protein: CASRANTGELFF. The J gene is TRBJ2-2, the V gene TRBV7-2, with D unclear. Germline CDR1 SGHTA, CDR2 FQGNSA. V gave up 8 bases and J gave up 0 bases, with 4 bases separating them. The CDR3 consists of 12 residues.

The genes are TRBV15 and TRBJ1-4; TRBD1 is a possible D gene (5 bases). The germline gives CDR1 LNHNV, CDR2 YYDKDF (reference sequence). V lost 0 bases, J lost 4 bases, and 12 bases lay in between. The CDR3 runs 16 residues. CDR3 bases: TGTGCCACCAGCAGAGAAAGGGGAGGGGATAATGAAAAACTGTTTTTT. Translated: CATSRERGGDNEKLFF.

This chain joins TRBV20-1 and TRBJ2-4; TRBD2 matches 7 bases. CDR1 is DFQATT and CDR2 is SNEGSKA in the germline V gene (reference sequence). CDR3 length: 11 residues. CDR3 protein: CRAGDSTIQYF. The CDR3 DNA reads as TGCAGGGCGGGAGATAGTACCATTCAGTACTTC.

This chain links TRBV18 with TRBJ1-5; 9 bases align to TRBD1. The junction had 8 bases not matched to a gene; V was cut back by 2 bases and J by 0 bases. The CDR3 is 18 amino acids. The V gene's germline CDR1 is KGHSH and CDR2 LQKENI. CDR3: CASSPRGQGSYSNQPQHF. CDR3 nucleotides: TGTGCCAGCTCACCAAGAGGACAGGGGTCTTATAGCAATCAGCCCCAGCATTTT.

This clone came up a few times. V usage is TRBV2 and J usage is TRBJ1-5, with 10 bases fitting TRBD1. This CDR3 has 15 residues. Germline V gene sequence: CDR1 SNHLY, CDR2 FYNNEI. Germline trimming cut 6 bases from V and 4 bases from J; bases unmatched to any gene: 6. This CDR3 is CASSDRGPGNQPQHF. DNA of the CDR3: TGTGCCAGCAGCGACAGGGGGCCTGGAAATCAGCCCCAGCATTTT. Full variable domain (missing parts from reference TRBV2 and TRBJ1-5): EPEVTQTPSHQVTQMGQEVILRCVPISNHLYFYWYRQILGQKVEFLVSFYNNEISEKSEIFDDQFSVERPDGSNFTLKIRSTKLEDSAMYFCASSDRGPGNQPQHFGDGTRLSIL.

The chain combines TRBV5-1 with TRBJ2-2; TRBD1 matches 7 bases. Germline assignment: CDR1 SGHRS and CDR2 YFSETQ. The CDR3 contains 14 residues. V shed 4 bases, J shed 2 bases, and the junction held 2 bases outside the gene matches. CDR3 loop: CASSRTGNTGELFF. In nucleotides, the CDR3 is TGCGCCAGCAGCAGGACAGGAAACACCGGGGAGCTGTTTTTT.

The chain carries TRBV10-3 and TRBJ2-7; 11 bases align to TRBD2. In germline, CDR1 is ENHRY, CDR2 SYGVKD. Losses at the gene ends were 6 bases for V and 4 bases for J; bases not matched to a gene: 2. CDR3 length: 13 residues. The CDR3 nucleotides read TGTGCCATCAGCGGACTAGCGGGTTACGAGCAGTACGTC. Translation gives CAISGLAGYEQYV.

The V gene is TRBV18, the J gene TRBJ1-1, with no clear D. Trimming removed 6 bases at V and 2 bases at J, with 13 bases between. The CDR3 contains 14 residues. Germline CDR1 reads KGHSH; CDR2 reads LQKENI. For the CDR3, the DNA is TGTGCCAGCTCTCTACGATCAGGAAACACTGAAGCTTTCTTT. It specifies CASSLRSGNTEAFF.

The chain combines TRBV13 with TRBJ2-1; TRBD2 matches at 13 bases. This CDR3 contains 17 residues. V lost 2 bases and J lost 7; bases outside the gene matches: 8. Germline V gene lookup returns CDR1 PRHDT and CDR2 FYEKMQ (reference sequence). The CDR3 spells CASSLKRTSGSWNEQFF. In DNA, the CDR3 is TGTGCCAGCAGCTTAAAAAGGACTAGCGGGAGTTGGAATGAGCAGTTCTTC.

The rearrangement uses TRBV19 and TRBJ2-3; tentative D call: TRBD1 (7 bases). The CDR3 consists of 15 residues. Trimming shortened V by 5 bases and J by 4 bases, and 16 bases separated the two germline ends. Germline CDR1 LNHDA, CDR2 SQIVND (reference sequence). CDR3 protein: CASSGGGGISDTQYF. CDR3 nucleotide sequence: TGTGCCAGTAGTGGAGGGGGCGGGATCTCAGATACGCAGTATTTT.

The rearrangement joins TRBV20-1 to TRBJ1-5; D is unresolved. Trimming left V 3 bases short and J 4 bases short, with 16 bases between. This CDR3 is built from 15 residues. The germline V gene encodes CDR1 DFQATT and CDR2 SNEGSKA (reference sequence). CDR3 residues: CSASYDGRPNQPQHF. The CDR3 region has the DNA TGCAGTGCTAGTTATGATGGGAGGCCGAATCAGCCCCAGCATTTT.

The chain has TRBV28 and TRBJ1-5; no clear D gene. V was pared by 5 bases and J by 4 bases, with 24 bases between. The CDR3 runs 18 residues. Germline CDR1 is MDHEN and CDR2 is SYDVKM. CDR3 DNA: TGTGCCAGCAGTCAACCCGCACTTACGTACGGGATAAATCAGCCCCAGCATTTT. Encoded protein: CASSQPALTYGINQPQHF.

This clone was seen only a few times. The gene calls are TRBV2 and TRBJ2-2; 8 bases fit TRBD1. CDR3 length: 15 residues. J lost 4 bases, V lost 4 bases, and 5 bases had no gene match. Germline V gives CDR1 SNHLY, CDR2 FYNNEI. CDR3 sequence: CASSGLQGVTGELFF. The DNA for the CDR3 is TGTGCCAGCAGTGGATTACAGGGGGTCACCGGGGAGCTGTTTTTT. Looking up the rest from reference TRBV2 and TRBJ2-2 gives the full variable domain: EPEVTQTPSHQVTQMGQEVILRCVPISNHLYFYWYRQILGQKVEFLVSFYNNEISEKSEIFDDQFSVERPDGSNFTLKIRSTKLEDSAMYFCASSGLQGVTGELFFGEGSRLTVL.

The gene calls are TRBV18 and TRBJ2-1; D perhaps matches TRBD1 (6 bases). Per germline, CDR1 KGHSH and CDR2 LQKENI. The V gene lost 0 bases and the J gene lost 7 bases, with 13 bases spanning the gap. The CDR3 sequence is 15 residues long. CDR3: CASSPPMGALNEQFF. Here the CDR3 DNA reads TGTGCCAGCTCACCACCCATGGGGGCGCTAAATGAGCAGTTCTTC.